The 21 T cell receptor beta chains given below trace back to one sample, sequenced in a study of Ad26.COV2.S vaccination and SARS-CoV-2 variants. Profiled with immunoSEQ multiplex PCR; TCRdb holds only in-frame clones, not every one. Here the sample spans approximately 480,000 clones, approximately 90% being singletons. Treatment noted: roughly 18 received Ad26.COV2.S at low or high dose, single or two shots; several received placebo; per-sample allocation not given. Material that was analyzed had been drawn on day 63 after the first vaccine or placebo injection. Source: peripheral blood, taken in a trial of Ad26.COV2.S vaccine versus placebo. The receptors come from a person aged 18 to 59 who received the Ad26.COV2.S COVID-19 vaccine or a placebo.

The chain recombines TRBV18 with TRBJ1-1; D gene uncertain. The CDR3 length is 15 residues. Between the trimmed V and J ends, which lost 4 bases and 4 bases, there was a span of 16 bases. Germline loops: CDR1 KGHSH, CDR2 LQKENI. DNA of the CDR3: TGTGCCAGCTCACAGATTAAAGGGTCCGGCACTGAAGCTTTCTTT. Amino acid sequence: CASSQIKGSGTEAFF.

This clone was detected once. This chain joins TRBV6-5 and TRBJ2-6; D gene uncertain. From germline, CDR1 is MNHEY and CDR2 SVGAGI. The germline V and J ends were trimmed by 2 bases and 0 bases, with 2 bases remaining between them. CDR3 length equals 14 residues. CDR3 nucleotides: TGTGCCAGCAGTTACGACTCTGGGGCCAACGTCCTGACTTTC. As protein: CASSYDSGANVLTF.

The gene calls are TRBV6-2 or TRBV6-3 and TRBJ2-5; 7 bases line up with TRBD2. J lost 2 bases, V lost 6 bases, and 12 bases had no gene match. The CDR3 is 16 amino acids. CDR1 and CDR2 (germline): MNHEY, SVGEGT. DNA of the CDR3: TGTGCCAGCAGCCGAGCGGCTAGCGGAGCTCAAGAGACCCAGTACTTC. Encoded protein: CASSRAASGAQETQYF.

On this clone: Other DNA sequences from this sample encode an identical CDR3 as well. This rearrangement joins TRBV12-3 or TRBV12-4 to TRBJ1-6; D not certain. There are 13 residues in the CDR3. Between the trimmed V and J ends, which lost 1 base and 10 bases, there was a span of 8 bases. The CDR3 is CASSLGLGSPLHF. The CDR3 nucleotides are TGTGCCAGCAGTTTAGGCCTGGGATCACCCCTCCACTTT.

The chain links TRBV18 to TRBJ2-3, with TRBD2 identical over 8 bases. The V gene's germline CDR1 is KGHSH and CDR2 LQKENI. The CDR3 runs to 20 residues. The V gene end was trimmed by 3 bases and the J gene end by 3 bases; junction bases not matched to a gene: 20. The CDR3 DNA reads as TGTGCCAGCTCACCGCTTGGTGGCCCACAGGGCGGGAGGAGGACAGATACGCAGTATTTT. This translates into CASSPLGGPQGGRRTDTQYF.

This clone came up a few times. The chain has TRBV27 and TRBJ2-3; D is undetermined. CDR1 is MNHEY and CDR2 is SMNVEV in the germline V gene (reference sequence). Deletions cut 5 bases from V and 1 base from J, with 25 bases between. There are 19 residues in the CDR3. The DNA of the CDR3 is TGTGCCAGCAGTCCAGAAACCCCGGGCCCCTGGGCCGGCACAGATACGCAGTATTTT. It is translated as CASSPETPGPWAGTDTQYF.

The chain couples TRBV7-2 to TRBJ2-7; 11 bases map to TRBD2. Trimming took 4 bases from V and 1 from J; bases not matched to a gene: 9. Looked up from germline, CDR1 is SGHTA and CDR2 is FQGNSA. This CDR3 is 17 amino acids long. The CDR3 coding sequence is TGTGCCAGCAGCTCAACCAGTGGGACTAGCGGTTCCTACGAGCAGTACTTC. It codes for CASSSTSGTSGSYEQYF.

J is TRBJ2-5 and V is TRBV5-1, with TRBD2 matching over 7 bases. The germline CDR1 and CDR2 sequences are SGHRS and YFSETQ. V was pared by 3 bases and J by 9 bases, with 14 bases of the junction left unmatched. The CDR3 totals 15 residues. CDR3 DNA: TGCGCCAGCAGCTGGGGGGACTACCAATCTGCGGCCCAGTACTTC. It is translated as CASSWGDYQSAAQYF.

This CDR3 is CASSIRTSGSRESSYNEQFF. CDR3 nucleotide sequence: TGTGCCAGTAGTATTAGGACTAGCGGGAGCCGCGAAAGCTCCTACAATGAGCAGTTCTTC. The chain joins TRBV19 to TRBJ2-1, with 13 bases matching TRBD2. V trimming: 3 bases; J trimming: 0 bases; junction bases outside the gene matches: 11. The CDR3 runs to 20 residues. Germline CDR1 LNHDA, CDR2 SQIVND (reference sequence).

This chain links TRBV5-1 with TRBJ2-5; D possibly corresponds to TRBD2 (5 bases). The germline CDR1 and CDR2 sequences are SGHRS and YFSETQ. CDR3 length: 11 amino acids. The V end was cut by 7 bases, the J end by 4 bases, with 8 bases between. In DNA form, the CDR3 reads TGCGCCAGCTCCGGACTAGAGACCCAGTACTTC. Translation: CASSGLETQYF.

This chain uses TRBV11-2 with TRBJ1-1; a possible D gene is TRBD1 (6 bases). CDR1 and CDR2 from the germline V gene are SGHAT and FQNNGV. V lost 5 bases and J 3 bases, leaving 16 bases between the germline ends. CDR3 size: 15 residues. Here the CDR3 reads CASSPPQGSYTEAFF. In nucleotides, the CDR3 is TGTGCCAGCAGCCCCCCACAGGGCTCCTACACTGAAGCTTTCTTT. Looking up the rest from reference TRBV11-2 and TRBJ1-1 gives the full variable domain: EAGVAQSPRYKIIEKRQSVAFWCNPISGHATLYWYQQILGQGPKLLIQFQNNGVVDDSQLPKDRFSAERLKGVDSTLKIQPAKLEDSAVYLCASSPPQGSYTEAFFGQGTRLTVV.

V gene TRBV19 combines with J gene TRBJ2-2; the match to TRBD2 covers 7 bases. V shed 5 bases, J shed 2 bases, and the junction held 5 bases outside the gene matches. The germline V gene encodes CDR1 LNHDA and CDR2 SQIVND (reference sequence). The CDR3 is 15 residues long. CDR3 loop: CASSWGTTNTGELFF. The CDR3 nucleotides read TGTGCCAGTAGTTGGGGGACTACTAACACCGGGGAGCTGTTTTTT.

This clone turned up a few times. The rearrangement joins TRBV3-1 (or the pseudogene TRBV3-2) to TRBJ2-2, with D hard to call. Trimming removed 2 bases from V and 2 bases from J, with 6 bases in between. Germline CDR1 is LGHDT and CDR2 is YNNKEL (reference sequence). The CDR3 is 14 residues long. In DNA, the CDR3 is TGTGCCAGCAGCCAAATCTTAAACACCGGGGAGCTGTTTTTT. The encoded protein is CASSQILNTGELFF.

The V call is TRBV5-3, the J call TRBJ1-4; D gene ambiguous. TRBV5-3 is an ORF for which the function is uncertain. CDR3 length equals 14 residues. V was shortened by 3 bases and J by 7 bases, with 13 bases between the two germline ends. The CDR3 DNA sequence: TGTGCCAGAAGCTCGGTCCCCCGGGTTGAAAAACTGTTTTTT. Its protein product is CARSSVPRVEKLFF.

The chain has TRBV5-4 and TRBJ1-6; D gene unclear. The length of the CDR3 is 13 residues. V lost 0 bases, J lost 6 bases, and 4 bases lay in between. From germline, CDR1 is SGHNT and CDR2 YYREEE (reference sequence). DNA of the CDR3: TGTGCCAGCAGCTTGGGGGGTAATTCACCCCTCCACTTT. Protein: CASSLGGNSPLHF.

V usage is TRBV28 and J usage is TRBJ2-4; D perhaps matches TRBD2 (6 bases). V lost 6 bases and J lost 3, with 12 bases in between. Germline CDR1 MDHEN, CDR2 SYDVKM. This CDR3 region has 14 residues. The CDR3 DNA reads TGTGCCAGCAGCAATGGGGGAGGCAAAAACATTCAGTACTTC. It codes for CASSNGGGKNIQYF.

The chain couples TRBV29-1 to TRBJ2-3, with D unresolved. Germline CDR1 and CDR2: SQVTM and ANQGSEA. V gave up 4 bases and J gave up 3 bases, with 8 bases separating them. The CDR3 spans 12 residues. CDR3 coding DNA: TGCAGCGTTGGGGCCGGGACAGATACGCAGTATTTT. Translating it yields CSVGAGTDTQYF.

The rearrangement links TRBV7-2 to TRBJ1-4, with D perhaps matching TRBD1 (6 bases). The CDR3 totals 15 residues. The V and J ends lost 1 base and 8 bases respectively, with 14 bases between them. Germline lookup yields CDR1 SGHTA and CDR2 FQGNSA. In DNA, the CDR3 is TGTGCCAGCAGCTTAGGGGGGGCCCCTAGGGAAAAACTGTTTTTT. Its translation is CASSLGGAPREKLFF.

V usage is TRBV15 and J usage is TRBJ2-1; D is ambiguous. Germline CDR1 LNHNV, CDR2 YYDKDF (reference sequence). V shed 0 bases and J shed 3 bases, with 9 bases lying between them. The CDR3 spans 15 residues. The CDR3 region has the DNA TGTGCCACCAGCAGAGATAACGGAAACTACAATGAGCAGTTCTTC. Translating gives CATSRDNGNYNEQFF.

This sequence joins TRBV7-9 and TRBJ2-7, with 7 positions matching TRBD2. Germline V gene lookup returns CDR1 SEHNR and CDR2 FQNEAQ (reference sequence). The length of the CDR3 is 15 residues. Trimming at V came to 6 bases and at J to 1 base, leaving 9 bases not matched to a gene. This chain's CDR3 is CASSPSGVPSYEQYF. DNA of the CDR3: TGTGCCAGCAGTCCGAGCGGGGTCCCTTCCTACGAGCAGTACTTC.

J is TRBJ2-1 and V is TRBV30; D gene unclear. CDR3 length: 13 residues. The V and J ends lost 4 bases and 0 bases respectively, with 7 bases between them. CDR1 is GTSNPN, CDR2 SVGIG, per germline (reference sequence). The CDR3: CAWKGSSYNEQFF. The CDR3 coding sequence is TGTGCCTGGAAGGGTAGCTCCTACAATGAGCAGTTCTTC.